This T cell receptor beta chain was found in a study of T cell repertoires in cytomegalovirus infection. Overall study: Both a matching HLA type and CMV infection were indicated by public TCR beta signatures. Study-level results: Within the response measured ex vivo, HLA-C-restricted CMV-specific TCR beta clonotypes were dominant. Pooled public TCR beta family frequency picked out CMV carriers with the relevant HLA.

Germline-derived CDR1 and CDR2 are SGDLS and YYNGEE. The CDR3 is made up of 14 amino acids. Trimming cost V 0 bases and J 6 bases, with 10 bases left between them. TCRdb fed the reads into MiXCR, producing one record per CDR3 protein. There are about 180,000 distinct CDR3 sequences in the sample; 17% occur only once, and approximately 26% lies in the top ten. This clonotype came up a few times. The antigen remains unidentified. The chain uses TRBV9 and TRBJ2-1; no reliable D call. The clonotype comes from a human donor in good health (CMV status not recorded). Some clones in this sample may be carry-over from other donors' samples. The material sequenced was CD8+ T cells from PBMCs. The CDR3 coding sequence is TGTGCCAGCAGCGTAGGCCAGAGGTCCAATGAGCAGTTCTTC. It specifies CASSVGQRSNEQFF. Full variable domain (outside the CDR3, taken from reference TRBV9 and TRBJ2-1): DSGVTQTPKHLITATGQRVTLRCSPRSGDLSVYWYQQSLDQGLQFLIQYYNGEERAKGNILERFSAQQFPDLHSELNLSSLELGDSALYFCASSVGQRSNEQFFGPGTRLTVL.